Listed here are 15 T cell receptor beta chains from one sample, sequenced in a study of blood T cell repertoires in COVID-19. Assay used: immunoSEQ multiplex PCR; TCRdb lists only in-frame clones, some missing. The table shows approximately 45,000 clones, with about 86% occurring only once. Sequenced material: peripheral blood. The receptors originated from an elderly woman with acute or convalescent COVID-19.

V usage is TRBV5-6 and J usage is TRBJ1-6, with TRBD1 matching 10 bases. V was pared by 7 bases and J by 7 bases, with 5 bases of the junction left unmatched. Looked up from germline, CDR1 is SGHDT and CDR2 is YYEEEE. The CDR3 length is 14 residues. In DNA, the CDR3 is TGTGCCAGCGGGCGACAGGGGGCAAATTCACCCCTCCACTTT. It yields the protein CASGRQGANSPLHF. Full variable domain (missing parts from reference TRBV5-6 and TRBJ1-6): DAGVTQSPTHLIKTRGQQVTLRCSPKSGHDTVSWYQQALGQGPQFIFQYYEEEERQRGNFPDRFSGHQFPNYSSELNVNALLLGDSALYLCASGRQGANSPLHFGNGTRLTVT.

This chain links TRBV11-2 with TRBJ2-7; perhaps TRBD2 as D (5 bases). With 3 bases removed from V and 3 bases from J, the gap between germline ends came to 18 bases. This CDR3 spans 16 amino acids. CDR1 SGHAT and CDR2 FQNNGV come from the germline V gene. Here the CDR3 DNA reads TGTGCCAGCAGCTTTGGCCCGGGATCCGGTGACTACGAGCAGTACTTC. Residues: CASSFGPGSGDYEQYF.

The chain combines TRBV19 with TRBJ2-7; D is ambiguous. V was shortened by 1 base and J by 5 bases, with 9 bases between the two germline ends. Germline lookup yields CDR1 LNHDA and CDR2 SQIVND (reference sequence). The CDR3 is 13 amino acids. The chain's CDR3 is CASSIGLVDEQYF. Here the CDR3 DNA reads TGTGCCAGTAGTATAGGGCTCGTCGACGAGCAGTACTTC.

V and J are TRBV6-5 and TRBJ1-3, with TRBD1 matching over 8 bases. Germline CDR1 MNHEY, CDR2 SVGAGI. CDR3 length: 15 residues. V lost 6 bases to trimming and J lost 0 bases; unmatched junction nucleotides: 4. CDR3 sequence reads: CASRDRGISGNTIYF. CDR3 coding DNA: TGTGCCAGCAGAGACAGGGGAATCTCTGGAAACACCATATATTTT.

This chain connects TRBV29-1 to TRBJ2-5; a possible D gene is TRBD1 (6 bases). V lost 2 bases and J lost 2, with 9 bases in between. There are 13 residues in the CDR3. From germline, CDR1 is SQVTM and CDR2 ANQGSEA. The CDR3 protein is CSVEPDSQETQYF. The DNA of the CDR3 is TGCAGCGTTGAACCGGACAGTCAAGAGACCCAGTACTTC.

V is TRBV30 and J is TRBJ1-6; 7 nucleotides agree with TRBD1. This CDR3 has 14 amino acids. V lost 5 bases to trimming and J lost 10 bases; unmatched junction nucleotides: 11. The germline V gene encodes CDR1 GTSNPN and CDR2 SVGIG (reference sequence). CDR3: CAWGTVIPSSPLHF. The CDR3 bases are TGTGCCTGGGGGACAGTTATACCCTCATCACCCCTCCACTTT.

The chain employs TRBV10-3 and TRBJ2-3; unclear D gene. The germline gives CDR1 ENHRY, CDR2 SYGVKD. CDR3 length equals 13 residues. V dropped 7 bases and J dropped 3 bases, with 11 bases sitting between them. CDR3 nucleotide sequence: TGTGCCATCACCGAGAGTTTGACAGATACGCAGTATTTT. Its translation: CAITESLTDTQYF.

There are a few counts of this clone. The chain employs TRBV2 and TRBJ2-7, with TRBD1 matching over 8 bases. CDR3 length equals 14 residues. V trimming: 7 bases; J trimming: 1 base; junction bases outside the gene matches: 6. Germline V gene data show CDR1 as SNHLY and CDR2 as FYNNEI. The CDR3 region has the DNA TGTGCCAGCACGGGACAGGTCTATTCCTACGAGCAGTACTTC. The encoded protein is CASTGQVYSYEQYF.

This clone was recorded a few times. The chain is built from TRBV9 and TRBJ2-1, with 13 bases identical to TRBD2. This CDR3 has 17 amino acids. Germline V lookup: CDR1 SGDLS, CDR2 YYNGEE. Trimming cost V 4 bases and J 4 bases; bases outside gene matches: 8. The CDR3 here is CASSPRTSGGKYNEQFF. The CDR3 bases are TGTGCCAGCAGCCCTCGGACTAGCGGGGGAAAATACAATGAGCAGTTCTTC.

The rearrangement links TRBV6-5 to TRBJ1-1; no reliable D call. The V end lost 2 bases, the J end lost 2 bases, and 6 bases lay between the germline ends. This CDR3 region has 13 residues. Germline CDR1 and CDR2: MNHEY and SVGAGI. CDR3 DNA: TGTGCCAGCAGTTACGAGAGAAACACTGAAGCTTTCTTT. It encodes CASSYERNTEAFF.

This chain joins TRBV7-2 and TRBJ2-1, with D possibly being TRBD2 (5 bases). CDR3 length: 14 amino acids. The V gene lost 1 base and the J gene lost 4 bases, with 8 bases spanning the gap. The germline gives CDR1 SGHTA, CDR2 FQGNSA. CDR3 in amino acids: CASSLVLAYNEQFF. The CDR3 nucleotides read TGTGCCAGCAGCTTAGTCCTAGCTTACAATGAGCAGTTCTTC.

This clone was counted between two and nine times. The CDR3 DNA follows: TGTGCCAGCAGTTCTCGACAGGGCAGTCAGCCCCAGCATTTT. Residues: CASSSRQGSQPQHF. The V and J genes are TRBV6-5 and TRBJ1-5, with 7 nucleotides matching TRBD1. The germline V gene has CDR1 MNHEY and CDR2 SVGAGI. This CDR3 contains 14 residues. Losses at the gene ends were 4 bases for V and 6 bases for J; bases not matched to a gene: 6.

The CDR3 reads CASSKTSGGGETQYF. The CDR3 DNA reads TGTGCCAGCAGCAAGACTAGCGGGGGTGGAGAGACCCAGTACTTC. This sequence joins TRBV5-5 and TRBJ2-5; 12 bases agree with TRBD2. This CDR3 is built from 15 residues. Trimming at V came to 4 bases and at J to 4 bases, leaving 5 bases not matched to a gene. Germline V gene data show CDR1 as SGHKS and CDR2 as YYEKEE (reference sequence). Drawing the rest from reference TRBV5-5 and TRBJ2-5, the complete variable domain is DAGVTQSPTHLIKTRGQQVTLRCSPISGHKSVSWYQQVLGQGPQFIFQYYEKEERGRGNFPDRFSARQFPNYSSELNVNALLLGDSALYLCASSKTSGGGETQYFGPGTRLLVL.

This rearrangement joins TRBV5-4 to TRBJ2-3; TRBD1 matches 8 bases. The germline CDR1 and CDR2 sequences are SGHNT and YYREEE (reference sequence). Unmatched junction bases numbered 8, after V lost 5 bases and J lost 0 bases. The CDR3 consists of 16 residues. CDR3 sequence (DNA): TGTGCCAGCAGTCCACTGAGGGACAGGAGCACAGATACGCAGTATTTT. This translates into CASSPLRDRSTDTQYF.

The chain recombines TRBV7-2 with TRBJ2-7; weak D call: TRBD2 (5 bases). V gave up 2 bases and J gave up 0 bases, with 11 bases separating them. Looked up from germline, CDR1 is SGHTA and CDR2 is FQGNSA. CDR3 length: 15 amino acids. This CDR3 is CASSLNGESSYEQYF. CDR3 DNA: TGTGCCAGCAGCTTAAATGGGGAGAGCTCCTACGAGCAGTACTTC.